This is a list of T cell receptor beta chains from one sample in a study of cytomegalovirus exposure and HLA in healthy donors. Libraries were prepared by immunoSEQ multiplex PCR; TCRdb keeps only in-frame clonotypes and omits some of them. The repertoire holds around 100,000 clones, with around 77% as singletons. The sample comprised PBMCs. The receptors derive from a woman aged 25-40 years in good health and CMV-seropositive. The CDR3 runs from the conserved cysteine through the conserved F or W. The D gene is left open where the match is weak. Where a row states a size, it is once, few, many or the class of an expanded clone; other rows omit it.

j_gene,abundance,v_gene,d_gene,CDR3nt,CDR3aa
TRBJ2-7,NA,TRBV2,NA,TGTGCCAGTTCGTCGTTCTCCTACGAGCAGTACTTC,CASSSFSYEQYF
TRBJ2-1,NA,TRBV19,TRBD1,TGTGCCAGTAGTATGACAGGGGGCTCCTACAATGAGCAGTTCTTC,CASSMTGGSYNEQFF
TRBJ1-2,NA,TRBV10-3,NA,TGTGCCATCAGGGAAGCGGGCCTGGAAGAGGATACCTTC,CAIREAGLEEDTF
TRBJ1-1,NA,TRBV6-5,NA,TGTGCCATCCGACATGGCGACACTGAAGCTTTCTTT,CAIRHGDTEAFF
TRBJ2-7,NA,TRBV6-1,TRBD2,TGTGCCAGCAGTGAGCAAACTAGCGGGACCTACGAGCAGTACTTC,CASSEQTSGTYEQYF
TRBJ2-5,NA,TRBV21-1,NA,TGTGCCAGCAGCAAAGGTATACTAGCGGGCATACCCCAAGAGACCCAGTACTTC,CASSKGILAGIPQETQYF
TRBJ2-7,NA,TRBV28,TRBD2,TGTGCCAGCAGTACCCCGGGGGGGGGCTTCGAGCAGTACTTC,CASSTPGGGFEQYF
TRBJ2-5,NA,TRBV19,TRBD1,TGTGCCAGTAACCCGGGACAGGCGAAAGAGACCCAGTACTTC,CASNPGQAKETQYF
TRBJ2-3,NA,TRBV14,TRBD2,TGTGCCAGCAGCCAACTAGCGGGGACTTCAACTAGCACAGATACGCAGTATTTT,CASSQLAGTSTSTDTQYF
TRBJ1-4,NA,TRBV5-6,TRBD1,TGTGCCAGCAGGACAGGGACTAATGAAAAACTGTTTTTT,CASRTGTNEKLFF
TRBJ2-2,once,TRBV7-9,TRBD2,TGTGCCAGCAGCTTAACTAGCGGGAGAGACGGGGAGCTGTTTTTT,CASSLTSGRDGELFF
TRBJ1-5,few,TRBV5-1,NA,TGCGCCAGCAGCCCGGACAGACGGGATCAGCCCCAGCATTTT,CASSPDRRDQPQHF
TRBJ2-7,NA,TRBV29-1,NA,TGCAGCGTTGCAGGGGCCCACGAGCAGTACTTC,CSVAGAHEQYF
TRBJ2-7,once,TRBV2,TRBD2,TGTGCCAGCAGTGCGCCTAGCGGGTACGAGCAGTACTTC,CASSAPSGYEQYF
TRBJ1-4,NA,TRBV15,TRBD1,TGTGCCACCAGCAGGGCCCGGACAGGGAGTGAAAAACTGTTTTTT,CATSRARTGSEKLFF
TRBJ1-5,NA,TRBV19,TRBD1,TGTGCCAGTAGCAAATCTTCCGGGACAGGGGTGGGCAATCAGCCCCAGCATTTT,CASSKSSGTGVGNQPQHF
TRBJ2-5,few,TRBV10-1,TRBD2,TGCGCCAGCAGTGATTTAGCGGGGGCGTACCAAGAGACCCAGTACTTC,CASSDLAGAYQETQYF
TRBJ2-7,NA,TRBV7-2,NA,TGTGCCAGCAGCCCCCACCTCTACGGGGAGAGAACGTACGAGCAGTACTTC,CASSPHLYGERTYEQYF
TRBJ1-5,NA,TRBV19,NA,TGTGCCAGTGCTGACAGGACCAATCAGCCCCAGCATTTT,CASADRTNQPQHF
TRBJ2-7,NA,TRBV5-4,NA,TGTGCCAGCAGCATGTCCGCCAGTACAGGGATCGAGCAGTACTTC,CASSMSASTGIEQYF
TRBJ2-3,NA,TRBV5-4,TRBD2,TGTGCCAGCAGCTTGGAGCTAGCGGAGTATACCAGCACAGATACGCAGTATTTT,CASSLELAEYTSTDTQYF
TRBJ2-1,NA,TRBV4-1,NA,TGCGCCAGCAGCCAGCTTATAGCGAGCTCCTACAATGAGCAGTTCTTC,CASSQLIASSYNEQFF
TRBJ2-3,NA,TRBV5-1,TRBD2,TGCGCCAGCAGCTTGGAGCTAGCGGGAGCCAATCAAGATACGCAGTATTTT,CASSLELAGANQDTQYF
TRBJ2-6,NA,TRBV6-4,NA,TGTGCCAGCAGCCGGGGCTCTGGGGCCAACGTCCTGACTTTC,CASSRGSGANVLTF
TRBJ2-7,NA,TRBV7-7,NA,TGTGCTAGCAGCTTAGGAGGGATCTACGAGCAGTACTTC,CASSLGGIYEQYF
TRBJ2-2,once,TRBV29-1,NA,TGCAGCGTGACGGGACAGAACACCGGGGAGCTGTTTTTT,CSVTGQNTGELFF
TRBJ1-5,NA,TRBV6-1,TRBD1,TGTGCCAGCAGCGGGACAGAAAATCAGCCCCAGCATTTT,CASSGTENQPQHF
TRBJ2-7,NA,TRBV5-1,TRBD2,TGCGCCAGCAGCTTGGGTGCTAGCGGGTCTGGCGAGCAGTACTTC,CASSLGASGSGEQYF
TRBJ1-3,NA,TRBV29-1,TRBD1,TGCAGCGAAGGCACAGGGGCTGGAAACACCATATATTTT,CSEGTGAGNTIYF
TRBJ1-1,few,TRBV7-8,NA,TGTGCCAGCAGCTATAGGGGCGGCAACACTGAAGCTTTCTTT,CASSYRGGNTEAFF
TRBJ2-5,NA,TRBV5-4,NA,TGTGCCATCCACGGAAGTAGCAGCAAAGAGACCCAGTACTTC,CAIHGSSSKETQYF
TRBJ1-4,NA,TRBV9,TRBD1,TGTGCCAGCAGCCCCGTTTTACAGGGGGAAAAACTGTTTTTT,CASSPVLQGEKLFF
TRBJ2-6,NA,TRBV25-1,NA,TGTGCCAGCAGTGGGCTGTGGCCGGTCCTGACTTTC,CASSGLWPVLTF
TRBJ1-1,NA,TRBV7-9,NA,TGTGCCAGCAGCTTTTCAGAGGGAAGCACTGAAGCTTTCTTT,CASSFSEGSTEAFF
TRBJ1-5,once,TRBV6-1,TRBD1,TGTGCCAGCATATCCGCGACAGGGGTTTCTCAGCCCCAGCATTTT,CASISATGVSQPQHF
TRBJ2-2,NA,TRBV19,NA,TGTGCCAGTAGTACCCTTTTGAACACCGGGGAGCTGTTTTTT,CASSTLLNTGELFF
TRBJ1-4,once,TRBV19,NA,TGTGCCAGTAGACAGTCTCAGAATAATGAAAAACTGTTTTTT,CASRQSQNNEKLFF
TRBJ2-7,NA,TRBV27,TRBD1,TGTGCCAGCAGCCTTATAGGACAGGGAAACCGCTACGAGCAGTACTTC,CASSLIGQGNRYEQYF
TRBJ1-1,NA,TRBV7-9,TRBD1,TGTGCCAGCAGCTCACGGACAGGGGGCGCCCCTGAAGCTTTCTTT,CASSSRTGGAPEAFF
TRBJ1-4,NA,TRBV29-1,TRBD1,TGCAGCGTCGGCGCCGGGACAGCTAATGAAAAACTGTTTTTT,CSVGAGTANEKLFF
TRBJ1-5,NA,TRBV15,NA,TGTGCCACCAGCAGAGATCGGACAAATCAGCCCCAGCATTTT,CATSRDRTNQPQHF
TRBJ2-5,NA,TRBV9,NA,TGTGCCAGCAGCCTAACGCCAGGGTTCCAAGAGACCCAGTACTTC,CASSLTPGFQETQYF
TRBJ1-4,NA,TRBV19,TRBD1,TGTGCCAGTAGTGTGGACAGGGAGGGCACTAATGAAAAACTGTTTTTT,CASSVDREGTNEKLFF
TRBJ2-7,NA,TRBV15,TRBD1,TGTGCCACCAGCCGGGACAGGGTTTACGAGCAGTACTTC,CATSRDRVYEQYF
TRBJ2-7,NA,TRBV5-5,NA,TGTGCCAGCCAGGACAGAGCCTACGAGCAGTACTTC,CASQDRAYEQYF
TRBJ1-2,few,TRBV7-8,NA,TGTGCCAGCAGCTTTACTGAGCAGGCGTATGGCTACACCTTC,CASSFTEQAYGYTF
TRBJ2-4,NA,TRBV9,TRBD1,TGTGCCAGCAGCGACCCCTGGGACAGGGGGGTTTTGAACATTCAGTACTTC,CASSDPWDRGVLNIQYF
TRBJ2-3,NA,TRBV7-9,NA,TGTGCCAGCAGCTGGACAGACAGCACAGATACGCAGTATTTT,CASSWTDSTDTQYF
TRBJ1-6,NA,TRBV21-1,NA,TGTGCCAGCAGCAAAGGACAAACAGGCTACGTTTCACCCCTCCACTTT,CASSKGQTGYVSPLHF
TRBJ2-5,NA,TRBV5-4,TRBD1,TGTGCCAGCAGCCCGGGACAGGCTCAAGAGACCCAGTACTTC,CASSPGQAQETQYF
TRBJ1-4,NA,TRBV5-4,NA,TGTGCCAGCAGCTTGGCGACCGGGACAAGTAATGAAAAACTGTTTTTT,CASSLATGTSNEKLFF
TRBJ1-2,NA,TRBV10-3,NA,TGTGCCATCAGTTCCGGGGCTAACTATGGCTACACCTTC,CAISSGANYGYTF
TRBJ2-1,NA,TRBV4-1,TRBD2,TGCGCCAGCAGCCAAGTATACGGGGGGGCCCCCAATGAGCAGTTCTTC,CASSQVYGGAPNEQFF
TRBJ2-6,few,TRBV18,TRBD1,TGTGCCAGCTCCCCGCTGACTGGACAGGCAAGCTCTGGGGCCAACGTCCTGACTTTC,CASSPLTGQASSGANVLTF